This TCR beta chain was captured by sequencing in a study of cytomegalovirus exposure and HLA in healthy donors. With regard to this clone: The sample holds other DNA sequences that translate to the same CDR3.

The V end was cut by 1 base, the J end by 9 bases, with 7 bases between. This CDR3 has 12 residues. Germline CDR1 SGHTA, CDR2 FQGNSA. The PCR was carried out with 60 Vbeta primers and 13 Jbeta primers. The assay was immunoSEQ multiplex PCR, and TCRdb's table has in-frame clones only and misses some. Of some 30,000 clones in the sample, approximately 82% were seen once. The clonotype originates from a woman aged 18-29 years in good health and CMV-seronegative. What was sequenced was PBMCs. This chain uses TRBV7-2 with TRBJ2-1; D possibly corresponds to TRBD1 (6 bases). The CDR3 nucleotides read TGTGCCAGCAGCTTAGTAGGGGGTGAGCAGTTCTTC. Amino acids: CASSLVGGEQFF.